This entry lists 24 T cell receptor beta chains sequenced from one sample in a study of CD8+ T cells in alopecia areata. RNA was isolated and reverse transcribed to cDNA, the sequencing template. Generated by immunoSEQ multiplex PCR, the TCRdb table keeps only in-frame clones and is missing some. The sample holds about 110,000 clones; 55% to 60% are singletons and the top ten take around 23%. Material: NKG2D-low CD8+ T cells sorted from blood. All receptors derive from a human donor with alopecia areata.

This clone came up a few times. The chain joins TRBV30 to TRBJ1-5, with no clear D. The ends were cut back, 4 bases at V and 3 bases at J, with 7 bases in the middle. There are 12 residues in the CDR3. From germline, CDR1 is GTSNPN and CDR2 SVGIG (reference sequence). This CDR3 reads CAWNQYNQPQHF. CDR3 nucleotide sequence: TGTGCCTGGAACCAGTACAATCAGCCCCAGCATTTT.

This chain joins TRBV27 and TRBJ1-1, with D hard to call. Per the germline V gene, CDR1 is MNHEY and CDR2 is SMNVEV (reference sequence). The CDR3 consists of 15 residues. The ends were cut back, 2 bases at V and 0 bases at J, with 10 bases in the middle. This CDR3 reads CASSLRAGMNTEAFF. CDR3 DNA sequence: TGTGCCAGCAGTTTAAGGGCGGGGATGAACACTGAAGCTTTCTTT.

This chain joins TRBV2 and TRBJ1-4; D is perhaps TRBD1 (5 bases). The CDR3 runs 11 residues. The germline CDR1 and CDR2 sequences are SNHLY and FYNNEI. V dropped 8 bases and J dropped 5 bases, with 6 bases sitting between them. CDR3 in DNA: TGTGCCAGCTGGGGGAATGAAAAACTGTTTTTT. Residues: CASWGNEKLFF.

The chain employs TRBV27 and TRBJ1-5, with a weak D call TRBD1 (6 bases). Germline CDR1 and CDR2: MNHEY and SMNVEV (reference sequence). This CDR3 is 15 amino acids long. V lost 5 bases to trimming and J lost 2 bases, with 13 bases between them. CDR3 amino acids: CASSPGGGGNQPQHF. The CDR3 DNA follows: TGTGCCAGCAGTCCCGGGGGGGGCGGCAATCAGCCCCAGCATTTT.

This rearrangement joins TRBV7-2 to TRBJ2-7, with 9 nucleotides matching TRBD2. CDR3 length: 16 amino acids. Germline V CDR1 and CDR2: SGHTA, FQGNSA. The V and J ends lost 0 bases and 0 bases, in that order; junction bases with no gene match: 3. The CDR3 here is CASSLAGGRDSYEQYF. The DNA for the CDR3 is TGTGCCAGCAGCTTAGCGGGCGGGAGGGACTCCTACGAGCAGTACTTC.

The V gene is TRBV9, the J gene TRBJ2-3; D is uncertain. CDR1 and CDR2 (germline): SGDLS, YYNGEE. Trimming pared 3 bases from V and 2 bases from J, leaving 10 bases between. The length of the CDR3 is 14 residues. The CDR3 DNA sequence: TGTGCCAGCAGCGGACTTCCTCACACAGATACGCAGTATTTT. Its translation is CASSGLPHTDTQYF.

The chain links TRBV2 to TRBJ1-1; D is undetermined. The CDR3 loop spans 16 amino acids. V lost 2 bases to trimming and J lost 3 bases, with 16 bases between them. The germline CDR1 and CDR2 sequences are SNHLY and FYNNEI. The CDR3 region is CASSEPWALSDTEAFF. In DNA form, the CDR3 reads TGTGCCAGCAGTGAACCGTGGGCCCTTAGCGACACTGAAGCTTTCTTT. Drawing the rest from reference TRBV2 and TRBJ1-1, the complete variable domain is EPEVTQTPSHQVTQMGQEVILRCVPISNHLYFYWYRQILGQKVEFLVSFYNNEISEKSEIFDDQFSVERPDGSNFTLKIRSTKLEDSAMYFCASSEPWALSDTEAFFGQGTRLTVV.

This clone came up a few times. The V gene is TRBV27, the J gene TRBJ2-1, with D possibly TRBD1 on 6 matching bases. CDR1 and CDR2 from the germline V gene are MNHEY and SMNVEV (reference sequence). Trimming cost V 2 bases and J 8 bases, with 13 bases left between them. This CDR3 region has 14 residues. The CDR3 region is CASSLGTPVDEQFF. The CDR3, as DNA: TGTGCCAGCAGTTTAGGGACACCCGTGGATGAGCAGTTCTTC.

This clone was seen more than once but under ten times. V and J are TRBV10-2 and TRBJ1-2, with D perhaps TRBD1 (6 bases). This CDR3 spans 13 amino acids. V was pared by 8 bases and J by 4 bases, with 14 bases between. The germline V gene encodes CDR1 WSHSY and CDR2 SAAADI. CDR3 DNA sequence: TGCGCCAGCGGGGGGCTGGGGCCCTATGGCTACACCTTC. Its protein product is CASGGLGPYGYTF.

The chain has TRBV27 and TRBJ1-2, with TRBD1 identical over 9 bases. The germline V gene encodes CDR1 MNHEY and CDR2 SMNVEV (reference sequence). The length of the CDR3 is 14 residues. V lost 5 bases to trimming and J lost 6 bases; unmatched junction nucleotides: 7. The CDR3 nucleotides are TGTGCCAGCAGTCCGTTCAGGACAGGGGATGGCTACACCTTC. This encodes CASSPFRTGDGYTF.

The chain is built from TRBV6-1 and TRBJ2-2; D gene unclear. The V and J ends lost 6 bases and 5 bases respectively, with 10 bases between them. The CDR3 is 13 residues long. CDR1 and CDR2 from the germline V gene are MNHNS and SASEGT. The CDR3 is CASRDGRTGELFF. As DNA, the CDR3 is TGTGCCAGCAGGGATGGCAGAACCGGGGAGCTGTTTTTT.

This clone was found once. The V call is TRBV6-5, the J call TRBJ2-7, with 8 positions matching TRBD2. Trimming removed 7 bases from V and 12 bases from J; junction bases left unmatched: 14. CDR3 length: 13 residues. Germline V CDR1 and CDR2: MNHEY, SVGAGI. The CDR3 nucleotides read TGTGCCAGCAAAAAAGCTCCGGGACTAGTTATGTACTTC. It is translated as CASKKAPGLVMYF.

The chain couples TRBV5-1 to TRBJ2-7, with 13 bases fitting TRBD2. J was trimmed by 3 bases and V by 0 bases; bases with no gene match: 6. The CDR3 is 17 amino acids. Germline values: CDR1 SGHRS, CDR2 YFSETQ. The CDR3 DNA follows: TGCGCCAGCAGCTTGGGACTAGCGGGAGGAAAAATCTACGAGCAGTACTTC. It yields the protein CASSLGLAGGKIYEQYF.

This clone was recorded a few times. The CDR3 region has the DNA TGTGCCAGCCGGGGGGACAGTATGAACACTGAAGCTTTCTTT. Amino acid sequence: CASRGDSMNTEAFF. The V and J genes are TRBV4-2 and TRBJ1-1, with 7 bases matching TRBD1. CDR1 is LGHNA, CDR2 YNFKEQ, per germline. V lost 8 bases to trimming and J lost 0 bases; unmatched junction nucleotides: 6. CDR3 length: 14 residues.

This clone was seen a few times. The chain carries TRBV18 and TRBJ2-5; D is unresolved. This CDR3 spans 14 amino acids. The germline V gene has CDR1 KGHSH and CDR2 LQKENI. Between the trimmed V and J ends, which lost 6 bases and 2 bases, there was a span of 13 bases. CDR3 residues: CASSPDGSQETQYF. The CDR3 DNA follows: TGTGCCAGCTCCCCGGACGGATCACAAGAGACCCAGTACTTC.

The gene calls are TRBV6-5 and TRBJ1-1, with D uncertain. With 6 bases removed from V and 7 bases from J, the gap between germline ends came to 9 bases. This CDR3 has 11 residues. Germline loops: CDR1 MNHEY, CDR2 SVGAGI. The CDR3 bases are TGTGCCAGCAGGCGCAGCTTTGAAGCTTTCTTT. This translates into CASRRSFEAFF.

The table lists this clone with a count of one. The rearrangement uses TRBV28 and TRBJ2-5; D gene unclear. Trimming cost V 3 bases and J 7 bases, with 15 bases left between them. Germline assignment: CDR1 MDHEN and CDR2 SYDVKM. The CDR3 spans 14 residues. CDR3 loop: CASSLRQLVGTQYF. Written as DNA, the CDR3 is TGTGCCAGCAGTTTGAGGCAGTTGGTAGGGACCCAGTACTTC. The full variable domain, in which reference TRBV28 and TRBJ2-5 provide the parts outside the CDR3, is DVKVTQSSRYLVKRTGEKVFLECVQDMDHENMFWYRQDPGLGLRLIYFSYDVKMKEKGDIPEGYSVSREKKERFSLILESASTNQTSMYLCASSLRQLVGTQYFGPGTRLLVL.

The chain links TRBV7-9 to TRBJ2-7; D remains ambiguous. From germline, CDR1 is SEHNR and CDR2 FQNEAQ (reference sequence). The CDR3 totals 13 residues. V dropped 7 bases and J dropped 0 bases, with 10 bases sitting between them. In DNA form, the CDR3 reads TGTGCCAGCACCCCGCCGGTCTCCTACGAGCAGTACTTC. Translating it yields CASTPPVSYEQYF.

This clone appeared a few times. The rearrangement uses TRBV7-3 and TRBJ2-7, with D perhaps TRBD1 (7 bases). Deletions cut 2 bases from V and 5 bases from J, with 16 bases between. CDR1 and CDR2 (germline): SGHTA, FQGTGA. The CDR3 runs to 15 residues. This CDR3 reads CASSLGAARGDEQYF. DNA of the CDR3: TGTGCCAGCAGCTTAGGCGCGGCCAGGGGGGACGAGCAGTACTTC.

This clone was recorded a few times. The chain employs TRBV27 and TRBJ2-7, with D perhaps assigned TRBD1 or TRBD2 (5 bases each). This CDR3 contains 15 residues. Trimming cost V 1 base and J 7 bases, with 17 bases left between them. Germline CDR1 reads MNHEY; CDR2 reads SMNVEV (reference sequence). CDR3 residues: CASSLYSGTGKEQYF. Here the CDR3 DNA reads TGTGCCAGCAGTTTATATTCCGGGACCGGAAAGGAGCAGTACTTC.

The chain is built from TRBV5-1 and TRBJ2-7; D unclear. Germline V gives CDR1 SGHRS, CDR2 YFSETQ. CDR3 length: 12 amino acids. Trimming cost V 0 bases and J 2 bases, with 3 bases left between them. The CDR3 here is CASSLGAYEQYF. In DNA form, the CDR3 reads TGCGCCAGCAGCTTGGGGGCCTACGAGCAGTACTTC.

The chain links TRBV6-1 to TRBJ2-7; D is uncertain. Germline loops: CDR1 MNHNS, CDR2 SASEGT. This CDR3 comprises 12 residues. Trimming removed 10 bases from V and 1 base from J, with 11 bases in between. CDR3 coding DNA: TGTGCCACCAAAGCTAATTCCTACGAGCAGTACTTC. Encoded protein: CATKANSYEQYF.

This chain links TRBV12-2 with TRBJ2-2. TRBV12-2 corresponds to a pseudogene. The CDR3 is 13 residues long. CDR3 DNA sequence: TGTGCAAGTCGCTTCGGGCTTACCGGGGAGCTGTTTTTT. It yields the protein CASRFGLTGELFF.

This clone was seen a few times. The CDR3 DNA reads TGCGCCAGCAGCCAAGTTGGTCGGGAGCAGTTCTTC. It is translated as CASSQVGREQFF. This chain joins TRBV4-1 and TRBJ2-1; unclear D gene. Germline CDR1 MGHRA, CDR2 YSYEKL. V was pared by 1 base and J by 10 bases, with 8 bases between. The CDR3 is made up of 12 amino acids.